This T cell receptor beta chain appears in the sequencing data of a study of response to subunit inactivated influenza vaccine. Germline V CDR1 and CDR2: DFQATT, SNEGSKA (reference sequence). The V gene end was trimmed by 0 bases and the J gene end by 2 bases; junction bases not matched to a gene: 7. The CDR3 contains 16 residues. As concerns this clonotype: Its specificity is unknown.

Regarding the study as a whole: T cells newly recruited by each seasonal influenza vaccination are few, the authors suggested.

TCRdb processed the RT-PCR reads anew with MiXCR; each CDR3 protein has one entry. The profile covers over 150,000 distinct CDR3 sequences, with under 13% appearing a single time and around an eighth taken by the ten largest. This sequence originates from a man in his fifties or sixties who received an inactivated influenza vaccine. The source material was non-naive T cells sorted from PBMCs, sampled about 6 weeks after vaccination. The chain has TRBV20-1 and TRBJ2-5, with 9 bases identical to TRBD2. CDR3 bases: TGCAGTGCTAGAGAAGGGGCGGGGGGGCGGCAAGAGACCCAGTACTTC. Translating gives CSAREGAGGRQETQYF.